This T cell receptor (beta chain) was retrieved from a study of shared clonotypes between healthy human individuals. The overall study: The plates for each donor numbered three CD4 naive, three CD4 memory, two CD8 naive and one CD8 memory.

Germline V gene sequence: CDR1 SGHTA, CDR2 FQGNSA. CDR3 length equals 18 residues. V lost 6 bases to trimming and J lost 7 bases; unmatched junction nucleotides: 18. Repertoires were generated with immunoSEQ multiplex PCR, while TCRdb's copy carries only in-frame clones and drops some. The repertoire holds 2,500,000 or so clones, with approximately 90% as singletons. The chain links TRBV7-2 to TRBJ2-7; TRBD2 matches 13 bases. Sequenced: naive CD4+ T cells sorted from blood. Documented subset: CD45RA+ positively selected. The clonotype was recovered from a man between 18 and 35 years old in good health. The CDR3 here is CASSSTSGRSPPLGEQYF. DNA for the CDR3: TGTGCCAGCAGTTCGACTAGCGGGAGGTCCCCTCCCTTGGGGGAGCAGTACTTC.